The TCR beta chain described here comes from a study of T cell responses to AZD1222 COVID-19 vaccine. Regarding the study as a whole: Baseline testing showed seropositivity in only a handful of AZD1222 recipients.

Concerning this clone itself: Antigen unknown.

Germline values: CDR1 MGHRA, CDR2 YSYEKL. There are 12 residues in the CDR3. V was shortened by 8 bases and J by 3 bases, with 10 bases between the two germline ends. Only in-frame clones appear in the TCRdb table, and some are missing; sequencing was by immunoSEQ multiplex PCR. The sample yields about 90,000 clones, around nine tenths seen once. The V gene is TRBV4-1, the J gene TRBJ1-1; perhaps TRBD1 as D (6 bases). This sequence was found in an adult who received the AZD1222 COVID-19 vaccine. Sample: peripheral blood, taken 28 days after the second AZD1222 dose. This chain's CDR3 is CASGGQYTEAFF. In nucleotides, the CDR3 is TGCGCCAGCGGCGGACAGTACACTGAAGCTTTCTTT.